Here is one T cell receptor beta chain with its context. Its antigen is not identified. The sample originates from a study of somatic mutations in cytotoxic T cells in rheumatoid arthritis. Whole-study findings and limits: Patients with a largest CD8+ clone exceeding 20% of CD8+ cells numbered about an eighth of the 65. The slight TRBV07 underrepresentation in rheumatoid arthritis patients received no adjustment for multiple comparisons.

Germline lookup yields CDR1 MDHEN and CDR2 SYDVKM. Germline trimming cut 5 bases from V and 2 bases from J; bases unmatched to any gene: 9. The CDR3 length is 16 residues. Purity of the CD4+ and CD8+ cells, isolated by positive magnetic bead selection, was checked by flow cytometry. In the original processing: There were rare matches between patient CD8+ clones larger than 1% and published virus-specific TCRB sequences. Measured with immunoSEQ multiplex PCR; TCRdb has only the in-frame clones, and not every one. V, J and clone size are those of that table, while D and trimming were read from the DNA. The sample has almost 3,000 clones, 90% to 95% seen once; the top ten hold approximately 15%.

The receptor was derived from a young woman with rheumatoid arthritis. The sequencing sample was made of CD8+ T cells sorted from blood. The rearrangement joins TRBV28 to TRBJ2-7; TRBD2 matches at 10 bases. In DNA, the CDR3 is TGTGCCAGCAGTATGGGGCTAGCGGGAGTTGCCTACGAGCAGTACTTC. It specifies CASSMGLAGVAYEQYF.